This T cell receptor beta chain was obtained from a study of sequential checkpoint blockade in melanoma. About the study: Arm A got nivolumab then ipilimumab; arm B the reverse, 1:1. Maintenance nivolumab came after either treatment sequence.

The treatment here: randomized to nivolumab then ipilimumab (arm A) or the reverse (arm B). Live CD3+CD8+ CD19− CD56− cells were sorted from PBMCs. Generated by immunoSEQ multiplex PCR, the TCRdb table keeps only in-frame clones and is missing some. Here the sample spans over 9,500 clones, less than 70% being singletons. The germline V gene encodes CDR1 LNHDA and CDR2 SQIVND (reference sequence). Trimming took off 7 bases at V and 4 bases at J, with 17 bases between the two ends. CDR3 length: 15 amino acids. The receptor was isolated from a human donor with melanoma. The specimen was CD8+ T cells sorted from blood (inferred from file names), collected from a patient given nivolumab and ipilimumab in sequence. V gene TRBV19 combines with J gene TRBJ1-5; tentative D call: TRBD1 (6 bases). The CDR3 protein is CASTEGGQENQPQHF. DNA for the CDR3: TGTGCCAGTACTGAGGGGGGGCAAGAAAATCAGCCCCAGCATTTT.